This T cell receptor (beta chain) was sequenced in a study of blood T cell repertoires in COVID-19. In terms of age and location, participants ranged from about 18 to 95 years and lived in fewer than 30 US areas. Using immunoSEQ multiplex PCR, the repertoire was profiled, and TCRdb retains in-frame clones only, with some absent. This sample has hundreds of thousands of clones, with roughly 90% found just once. This receptor was obtained from a woman aged 18-29 years with acute COVID-19. Sequencing input: PBMCs or T cells enriched from blood (not recorded which).

Written as DNA, the CDR3 is TGTGCCAGCAGTTGGAGGGCAGATACGCAGTATTTT. It yields the protein CASSWRADTQYF. This chain links TRBV28 with TRBJ2-3; D is possibly TRBD2 (6 bases). This CDR3 has 12 amino acids. The germline V and J ends were trimmed by 4 bases and 4 bases, with 6 bases remaining between them. Germline V CDR1 and CDR2: MDHEN, SYDVKM.